This T cell receptor (beta chain) was identified during a study of Graves' ophthalmopathy and Graves' hyperthyroidism. Overall study: Hyperthyroidism counted as stable given no ophthalmopathy within 18 months of follow-up.

This clonotype appeared many times. Its specificity is unknown. CDR3 regions of TCR beta were amplified from RNA transcripts. RT-PCR in the first round used HTBI primers; a second-round multiplex PCR followed. TCRdb fed the multiplex PCR reads into MiXCR, producing one record per CDR3 protein. Seen here are 560,000 or so distinct CDR3 sequences, roughly 40% observed once, and the top ten hold 3.5% to 4.5%. Study-level results: At about 69% sensitivity and 72.22% specificity, the model predicted progression of the ophthalmopathy.

The source material was peripheral blood or thyroid tissue (not recorded which). The source is an adult man with Graves' hyperthyroidism.

Here the CDR3 reads CASSVAKVGFNYGYTF. In DNA, the CDR3 is TGTGCCAGCAGCGTAGCGAAGGTTGGTTTTAACTATGGCTACACCTTC. The chain combines TRBV9 with TRBJ1-2, with D unclear. Germline V gene sequence: CDR1 SGDLS, CDR2 YYNGEE. The CDR3 extends over 16 amino acids. Trimming left V 0 bases short and J 1 base short, with 13 bases between.